This T cell receptor (beta chain) is from a study of cytomegalovirus exposure and HLA in healthy donors. Only in-frame clones appear in the TCRdb table, and some are missing; sequencing was by immunoSEQ multiplex PCR. The repertoire holds about 150,000 clones, with roughly 89% as singletons. Sequenced material: PBMCs. The sequence was collected from a woman under 30 in good health and CMV-seropositive.

The CDR3 sequence is CASKFVGELFF. The CDR3, as DNA: TGTGCCAGCAAATTCGTCGGGGAGCTGTTTTTT. V and J are TRBV27 and TRBJ2-2; D remains unclear. The V end lost 7 bases, the J end lost 7 bases, and 7 bases lay between the germline ends. The germline CDR1 and CDR2 sequences are MNHEY and SMNVEV (reference sequence). CDR3 size: 11 residues.